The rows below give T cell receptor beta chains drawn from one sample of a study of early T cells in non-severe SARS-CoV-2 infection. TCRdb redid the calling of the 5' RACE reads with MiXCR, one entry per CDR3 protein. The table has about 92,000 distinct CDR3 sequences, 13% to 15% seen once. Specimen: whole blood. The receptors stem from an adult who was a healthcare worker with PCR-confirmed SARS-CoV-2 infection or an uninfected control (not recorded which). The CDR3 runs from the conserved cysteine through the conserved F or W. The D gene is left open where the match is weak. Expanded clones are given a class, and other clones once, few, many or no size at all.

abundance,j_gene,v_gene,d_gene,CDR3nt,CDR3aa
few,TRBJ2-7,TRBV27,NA,TGTGCCAGCAGTCCCCAGGGTTCCTACGAGCAGTACTTC,CASSPQGSYEQYF
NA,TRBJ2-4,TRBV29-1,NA,TGCAGCGTCGCGTCGGCAGGAGGTACCAAAAACATTCAGTACTTC,CSVASAGGTKNIQYF
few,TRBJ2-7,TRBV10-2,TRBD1,TGCGCCAGCAGGCCGGGACAGGGTACCTACGAGCAGTACTTC,CASRPGQGTYEQYF
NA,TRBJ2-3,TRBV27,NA,TGTGCCAGCAGAATGGACCCCGGGGCCTTAATTAATACGCAGTATTTT,CASRMDPGALINTQYF
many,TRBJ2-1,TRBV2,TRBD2,TGTGCCAGCAGTGATAGCGGGAGTAGCTACAATGAGCAGTTCTTC,CASSDSGSSYNEQFF
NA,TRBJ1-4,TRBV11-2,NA,TGTGCCAGCAGCTTTACCCTTATGGCTAATGAAAAACTGTTTTTT,CASSFTLMANEKLFF
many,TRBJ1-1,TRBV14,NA,TGTGCCAGCAGCCTAATGGGGTTGAGTTCTGAAGCTTTCTTT,CASSLMGLSSEAFF
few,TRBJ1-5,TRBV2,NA,TGTGCCAGCACTTTGGACAGTCCTAGGCCCCAGCATTTT,CASTLDSPRPQHF
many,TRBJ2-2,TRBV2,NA,TGTGCCACCGCGTCGGGAAACACCGGGGAGCTGTTTTTT,CATASGNTGELFF
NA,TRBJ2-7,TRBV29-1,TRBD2,TGCAGCGTCGTTACCGGGACTAGAGGTTACGAGCAGTACTTC,CSVVTGTRGYEQYF
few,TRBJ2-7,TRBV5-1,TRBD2,TGCGCCAGCAGCTCCCCCGGGACTAGCGGCCGGGCCTACGAGCAGTACTTC,CASSSPGTSGRAYEQYF
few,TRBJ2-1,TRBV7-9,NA,TGTGCCAGCAGCCTCATGAGCGGAGTCGCCTACAATGAGCAGTTCTTC,CASSLMSGVAYNEQFF